This entry concerns a single T cell receptor (beta chain). Germline assignment: CDR1 SGHKS and CDR2 YYEKEE (reference sequence). This CDR3 is built from 16 residues. V shed 1 base and J 3 bases; nucleotides not matched to a gene: 4. The data were obtained in a study of blood T cell repertoires in COVID-19. Overall study: Collection of acute and convalescent COVID-19 samples took place in the United States, Italy and Spain. PBMCs, B-cell-depleted T cells, or T cells provided the cDNA or gDNA that made up the material.

In the source study's methods: Nucleated cell counts were estimated from reference gene primer amplification. TCRdb's table, derived via immunoSEQ multiplex PCR, lists solely in-frame clones and lacks some. V, J and clone size are those of that table, while D and trimming were read from the DNA. The top ten hold approximately 5.4% of the sample, which has around 180,000 clones, roughly 80% seen once. This chain joins TRBV5-5 and TRBJ2-1, with TRBD1 matching over 10 bases. This TCR was recovered from a woman in her thirties with acute or convalescent COVID-19. Material: peripheral blood. CDR3 DNA: TGTGCCAGCAGCTTGTTGGGACAGGGGCACTACAATGAGCAGTTCTTC. It translates to CASSLLGQGHYNEQFF.